A selection of T cell receptor beta chains follows, all from one sample in a study of PD-L1 blockade in urothelial cancer. Data came from immunoSEQ multiplex PCR; TCRdb stores just in-frame clones and leaves some out. Found here are under 120,000 clones, approximately 85% of them singletons; the top ten hold about 2.2%. The sequencing used PBMCs, collected around atezolizumab (anti-PD-L1) treatment. The receptors were sampled from a man in his fifties or sixties with urothelial cancer. Both conserved end residues are part of each CDR3. Each record gives: V gene, J gene, clone size, D gene, CDR3 protein, CDR3 DNA. D genes are given only for firm matches. Clone size is shown for a subset of rows, as once, few, many or a class of expanded clone.

V: TRBV7-2; J: TRBJ1-1; size: .; D: TRBD1; CDR3: CASSLGTGVSTEAFF; DNA: TGTGCCAGCAGCTTAGGGACAGGGGTAAGCACTGAAGCTTTCTTT
V: TRBV6-6; J: TRBJ1-2; size: .; D: .; CDR3: CASSYIREGGYTF; DNA: TGTGCCAGCAGTTACATTAGGGAGGGTGGCTACACCTTC
V: TRBV5-1; J: TRBJ2-7; size: .; D: TRBD1; CDR3: CASSLVRPGQGAYEQYF; DNA: TGCGCCAGCAGCTTGGTGAGGCCGGGACAGGGGGCTTACGAGCAGTACTTC
V: TRBV7-2; J: TRBJ2-2; size: .; D: .; CDR3: CASSPYTGELFF; DNA: TGTGCCAGCAGCCCCTACACCGGGGAGCTGTTTTTT
V: TRBV10-1; J: TRBJ2-2; size: once; D: TRBD1; CDR3: CASSEAYRGPYTGELFF; DNA: TGCGCCAGCAGTGAGGCTTACAGGGGACCCTACACCGGGGAGCTGTTTTTT
V: TRBV4-1; J: TRBJ1-2; size: .; D: TRBD1; CDR3: CASSQNPTGTYGYTF; DNA: TGCGCCAGCAGCCAAAACCCGACAGGGACCTATGGCTACACCTTC
V: TRBV18; J: TRBJ2-7; size: .; D: .; CDR3: CASSPFTADEQYF; DNA: TGTGCCAGCTCACCATTTACAGCAGACGAGCAGTACTTC
V: TRBV9; J: TRBJ2-3; size: .; D: .; CDR3: CASSVFSSRDTQYF; DNA: TGTGCCAGCAGCGTTTTCTCTAGCAGAGATACGCAGTATTTT
V: TRBV28; J: TRBJ1-2; size: .; D: .; CDR3: CASSFAGNYGYTF; DNA: TGTGCCAGCAGTTTTGCAGGGAACTATGGCTACACCTTC
V: TRBV28; J: TRBJ2-7; size: .; D: .; CDR3: CASSFPSGYEQYF; DNA: TGTGCCAGCAGTTTCCCCAGCGGCTACGAGCAGTACTTC
V: TRBV5-4; J: TRBJ1-1; size: .; D: TRBD1; CDR3: CASSPQGKGTEAFF; DNA: TGTGCCAGCAGCCCACAGGGGAAGGGTACTGAAGCTTTCTTT
V: TRBV25-1; J: TRBJ1-1; size: once; D: TRBD1; CDR3: CASIRQGGTEAFF; DNA: TGTGCCAGCATACGACAGGGCGGCACTGAAGCTTTCTTT
V: TRBV15; J: TRBJ1-5; size: .; D: .; CDR3: CATSRGTGRGQPQHF; DNA: TGTGCCACCAGCAGAGGTACGGGGAGAGGTCAGCCCCAGCATTTT
V: TRBV27; J: TRBJ1-1; size: .; D: .; CDR3: CASSTAGSTISTEAFF; DNA: TGTGCCAGCAGCACCGCCGGGAGCACTATAAGCACTGAAGCTTTCTTT
V: TRBV27; J: TRBJ1-5; size: .; D: .; CDR3: CASSLWGDNQPQHF; DNA: TGTGCCAGCAGTTTATGGGGAGACAATCAGCCCCAGCATTTT
V: TRBV9; J: TRBJ1-4; size: .; D: .; CDR3: CASSVHSGGLFNEKLFF; DNA: TGTGCCAGCAGCGTCCATTCCGGCGGCCTTTTTAATGAAAAACTGTTTTTT
V: TRBV7-9; J: TRBJ1-1; size: .; D: .; CDR3: CASTRQLNTEAFF; DNA: TGTGCCAGCACCCGACAGTTGAACACTGAAGCTTTCTTT
V: TRBV27; J: TRBJ2-3; size: .; D: TRBD2; CDR3: CASSFRLGASGRTDTQYF; DNA: TGTGCCAGCAGTTTTCGGTTGGGGGCTAGCGGGCGCACAGATACGCAGTATTTT
V: TRBV4-2; J: TRBJ2-7; size: .; D: TRBD2; CDR3: CASSPTSGSNDEQYF; DNA: TGTGCCAGCAGCCCGACTAGCGGGAGTAACGACGAGCAGTACTTC
V: TRBV7-6; J: TRBJ1-5; size: .; D: .; CDR3: CASSPSGPGRSNQPQHF; DNA: TGTGCCAGCAGCCCAAGTGGCCCGGGGAGAAGCAATCAGCCCCAGCATTTT
V: TRBV19; J: TRBJ2-2; size: .; D: TRBD2; CDR3: CASSRAGGPGGELFF; DNA: TGTGCCAGTAGTAGAGCGGGAGGGCCGGGCGGGGAGCTGTTTTTT
V: TRBV7-9; J: TRBJ2-7; size: .; D: TRBD1; CDR3: CASSTPTGFYEQYF; DNA: TGTGCCAGCAGCACCCCGACAGGGTTCTACGAGCAGTACTTC
V: TRBV6-1; J: TRBJ2-7; size: few; D: .; CDR3: CASSALYEQYF; DNA: TGTGCCAGCAGTGCCCTCTACGAGCAGTACTTC
V: TRBV7-9; J: TRBJ2-1; size: .; D: TRBD2; CDR3: CASSPQRGSYNEQFF; DNA: TGTGCCAGCAGCCCTCAGCGGGGCTCCTACAATGAGCAGTTCTTC
V: TRBV6-5; J: TRBJ2-7; size: once; D: .; CDR3: CASSPRGEPAYEQYF; DNA: TGTGCCAGCTCCCCCCGGGGTGAACCGGCCTACGAGCAGTACTTC
V: TRBV28; J: TRBJ1-2; size: .; D: .; CDR3: CATGPSGYTF; DNA: TGTGCCACTGGGCCCTCGGGCTACACCTTC
V: TRBV14; J: TRBJ2-2; size: once; D: .; CDR3: CASSRQYTGELFF; DNA: TGTGCCAGCAGTCGACAGTACACCGGGGAGCTGTTTTTT